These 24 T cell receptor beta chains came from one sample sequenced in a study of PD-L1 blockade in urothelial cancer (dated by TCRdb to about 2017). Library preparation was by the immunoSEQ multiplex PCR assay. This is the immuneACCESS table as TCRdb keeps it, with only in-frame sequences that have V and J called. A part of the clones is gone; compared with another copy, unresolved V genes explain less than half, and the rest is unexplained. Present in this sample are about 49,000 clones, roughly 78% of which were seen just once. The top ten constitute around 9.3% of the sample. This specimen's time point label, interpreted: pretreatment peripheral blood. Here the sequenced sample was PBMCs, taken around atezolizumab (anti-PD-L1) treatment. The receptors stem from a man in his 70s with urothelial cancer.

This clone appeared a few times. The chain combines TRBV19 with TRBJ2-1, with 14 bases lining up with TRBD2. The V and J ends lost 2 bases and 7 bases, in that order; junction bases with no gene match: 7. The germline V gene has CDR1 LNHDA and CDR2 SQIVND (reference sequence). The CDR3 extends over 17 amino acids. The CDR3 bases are TGTGCCAGTAGTATATCCGGGACTAGCGGGAGCCAGAATGAGCAGTTCTTC. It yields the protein CASSISGTSGSQNEQFF.

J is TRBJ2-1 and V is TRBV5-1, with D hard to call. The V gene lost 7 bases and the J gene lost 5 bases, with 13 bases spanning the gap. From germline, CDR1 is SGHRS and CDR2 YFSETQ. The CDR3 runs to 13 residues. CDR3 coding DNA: TGCGCCAGCGGCGACTGGAACCACAATGAGCAGTTCTTC. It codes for CASGDWNHNEQFF.

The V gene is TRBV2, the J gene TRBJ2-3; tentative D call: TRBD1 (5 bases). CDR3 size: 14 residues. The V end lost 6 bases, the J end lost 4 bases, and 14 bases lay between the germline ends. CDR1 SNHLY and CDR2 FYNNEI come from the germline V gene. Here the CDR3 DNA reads TGTGCCAGCAGCTTAGCAAGCAGGGCAGATACGCAGTATTTT. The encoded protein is CASSLASRADTQYF.

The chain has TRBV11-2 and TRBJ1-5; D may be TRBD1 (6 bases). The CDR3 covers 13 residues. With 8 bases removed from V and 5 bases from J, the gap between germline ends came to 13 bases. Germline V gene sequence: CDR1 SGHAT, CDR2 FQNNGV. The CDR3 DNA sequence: TGTGCCAGCGGAACAGGGTATGATCAGCCCCAGCATTTT. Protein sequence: CASGTGYDQPQHF.

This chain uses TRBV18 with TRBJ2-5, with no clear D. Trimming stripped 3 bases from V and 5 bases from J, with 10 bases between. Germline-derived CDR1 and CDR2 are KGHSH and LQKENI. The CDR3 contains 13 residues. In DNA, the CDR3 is TGTGCCAGCTCACCCCCAAGTCAGGAGACCCAGTACTTC. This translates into CASSPPSQETQYF.

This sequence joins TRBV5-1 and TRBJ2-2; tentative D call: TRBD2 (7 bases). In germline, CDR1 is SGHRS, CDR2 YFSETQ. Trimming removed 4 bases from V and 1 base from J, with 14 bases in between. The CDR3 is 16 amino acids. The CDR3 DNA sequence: TGCGCCAGCAGCGCCTCGGGGGGCCGGAACACCGGGGAGCTGTTTTTT. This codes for CASSASGGRNTGELFF.

The CDR3 here is CASSRRGPGEQPQHF. CDR3 DNA sequence: TGTGCCAGTAGTAGGAGGGGCCCCGGGGAACAGCCCCAGCATTTT. The chain couples TRBV19 to TRBJ1-5; TRBD1 might be the D (5 bases). Trimming pared 4 bases from V and 7 bases from J, leaving 17 bases between. This CDR3 is 15 amino acids long. Germline V gives CDR1 LNHDA, CDR2 SQIVND (reference sequence).

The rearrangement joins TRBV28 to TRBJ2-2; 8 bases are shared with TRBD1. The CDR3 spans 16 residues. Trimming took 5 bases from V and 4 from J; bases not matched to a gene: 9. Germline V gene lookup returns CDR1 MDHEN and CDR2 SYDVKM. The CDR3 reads CASSTSGGWGTGELFF. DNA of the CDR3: TGTGCCAGCAGTACCTCAGGGGGCTGGGGCACCGGGGAGCTGTTTTTT. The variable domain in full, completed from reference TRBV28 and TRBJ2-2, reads DVKVTQSSRYLVKRTGEKVFLECVQDMDHENMFWYRQDPGLGLRLIYFSYDVKMKEKGDIPEGYSVSREKKERFSLILESASTNQTSMYLCASSTSGGWGTGELFFGEGSRLTVL.

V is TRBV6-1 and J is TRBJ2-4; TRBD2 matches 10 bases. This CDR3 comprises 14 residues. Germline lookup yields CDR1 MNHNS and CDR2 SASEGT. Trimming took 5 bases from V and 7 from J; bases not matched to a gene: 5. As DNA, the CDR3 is TGTGCCAGCAGTCCTAGCGGGAGTTGGAACATTCAGTACTTC. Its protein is CASSPSGSWNIQYF.

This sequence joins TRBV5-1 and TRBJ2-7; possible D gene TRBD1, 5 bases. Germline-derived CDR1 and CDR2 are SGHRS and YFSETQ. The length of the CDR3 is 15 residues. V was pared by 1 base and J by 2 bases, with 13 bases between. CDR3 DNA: TGCGCCAGCAGCTTGTTAGGGGCCGAGACCTACGAGCAGTACTTC. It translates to CASSLLGAETYEQYF.

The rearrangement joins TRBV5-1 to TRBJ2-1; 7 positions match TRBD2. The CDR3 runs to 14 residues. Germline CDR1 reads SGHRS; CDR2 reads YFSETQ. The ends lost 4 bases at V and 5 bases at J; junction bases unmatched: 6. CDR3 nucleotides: TGCGCCAGCAGCCCGGCCACTAGCGACAATGAGCAGTTCTTC. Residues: CASSPATSDNEQFF.

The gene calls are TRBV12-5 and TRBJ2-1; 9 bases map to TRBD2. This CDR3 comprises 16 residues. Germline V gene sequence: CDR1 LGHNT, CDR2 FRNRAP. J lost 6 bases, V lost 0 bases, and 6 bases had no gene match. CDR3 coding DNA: TGTGCTAGTGGTTTGGTACTTGGCGGGAGGGGCAATGAGCAGTTCTTC. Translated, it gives CASGLVLGGRGNEQFF.

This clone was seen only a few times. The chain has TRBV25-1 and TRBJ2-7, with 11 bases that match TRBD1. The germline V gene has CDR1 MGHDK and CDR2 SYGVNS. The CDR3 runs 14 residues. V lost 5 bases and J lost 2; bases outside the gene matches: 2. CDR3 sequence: CASSRGQGAYEQYF. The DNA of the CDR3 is TGTGCCAGCAGTCGGGGACAGGGGGCCTACGAGCAGTACTTC.

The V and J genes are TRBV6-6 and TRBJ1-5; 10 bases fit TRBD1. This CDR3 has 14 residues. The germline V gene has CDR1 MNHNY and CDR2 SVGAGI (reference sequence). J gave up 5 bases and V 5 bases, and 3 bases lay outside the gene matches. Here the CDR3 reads CASSGTGDYQPQHF. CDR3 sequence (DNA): TGTGCCAGCAGTGGGACAGGGGATTATCAGCCCCAGCATTTT.

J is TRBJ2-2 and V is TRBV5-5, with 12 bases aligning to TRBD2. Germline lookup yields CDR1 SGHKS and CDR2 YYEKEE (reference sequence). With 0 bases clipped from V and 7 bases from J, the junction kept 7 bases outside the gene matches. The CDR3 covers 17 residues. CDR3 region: CASSLVPSGRVGGELFF. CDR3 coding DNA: TGTGCCAGCAGCTTGGTGCCTAGCGGGAGGGTTGGCGGGGAGCTGTTTTTT.

The CDR3 DNA reads TGTGCCAGCAGCTGGACTAACCACAATGAGCAGTTCTTC. It specifies CASSWTNHNEQFF. The chain carries TRBV7-3 and TRBJ2-1; tentatively, D is TRBD2 (6 bases). Trimming shortened V by 4 bases and J by 5 bases, and 9 bases separated the two germline ends. This CDR3 spans 13 amino acids. Germline CDR1 SGHTA, CDR2 FQGTGA.

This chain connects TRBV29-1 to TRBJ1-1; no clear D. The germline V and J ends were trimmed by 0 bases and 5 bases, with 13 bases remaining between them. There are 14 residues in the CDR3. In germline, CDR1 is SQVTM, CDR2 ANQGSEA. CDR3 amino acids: CSVEESPGKTEAFF. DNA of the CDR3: TGCAGCGTTGAAGAGTCTCCGGGGAAGACTGAAGCTTTCTTT.

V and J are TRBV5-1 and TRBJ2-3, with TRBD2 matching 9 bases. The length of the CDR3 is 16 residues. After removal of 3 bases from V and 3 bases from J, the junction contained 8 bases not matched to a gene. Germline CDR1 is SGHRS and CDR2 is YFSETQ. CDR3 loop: CASSWGTSLLTDTQYF. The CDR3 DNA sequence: TGCGCCAGCAGCTGGGGGACTAGCTTGTTGACAGATACGCAGTATTTT.

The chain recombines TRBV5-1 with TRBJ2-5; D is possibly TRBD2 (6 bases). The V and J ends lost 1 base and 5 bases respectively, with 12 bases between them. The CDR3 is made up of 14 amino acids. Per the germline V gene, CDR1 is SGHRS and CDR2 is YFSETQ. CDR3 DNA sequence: TGCGCCAGCAGCTTGTCGGGAGAACGGGAGACCCAGTACTTC. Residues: CASSLSGERETQYF.

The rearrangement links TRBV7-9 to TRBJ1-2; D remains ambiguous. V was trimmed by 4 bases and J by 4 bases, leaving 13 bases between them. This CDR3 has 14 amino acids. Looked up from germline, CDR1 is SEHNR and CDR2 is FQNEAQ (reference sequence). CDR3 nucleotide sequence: TGTGCCAGCAGCTCAGCCGGGGATCTCTATGGCTACACCTTC. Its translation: CASSSAGDLYGYTF.

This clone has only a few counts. CDR3 protein: CASSLDLAGGLDEQFF. CDR3 DNA sequence: TGCGCCAGCAGCTTGGATCTAGCGGGAGGTTTAGATGAGCAGTTCTTC. The J gene is TRBJ2-1, the V gene TRBV5-1; 11 nucleotides align to TRBD2. J lost 8 bases, V lost 0 bases, and 7 bases had no gene match. The CDR3 length is 16 residues. Germline loops: CDR1 SGHRS, CDR2 YFSETQ.

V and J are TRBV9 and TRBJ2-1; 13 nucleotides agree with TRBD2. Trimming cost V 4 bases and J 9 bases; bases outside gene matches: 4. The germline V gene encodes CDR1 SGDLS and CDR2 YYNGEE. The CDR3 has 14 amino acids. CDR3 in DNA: TGTGCCAGCAGCCCTCGACTAGCGGGGGGTGAGCAGTTCTTC. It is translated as CASSPRLAGGEQFF.

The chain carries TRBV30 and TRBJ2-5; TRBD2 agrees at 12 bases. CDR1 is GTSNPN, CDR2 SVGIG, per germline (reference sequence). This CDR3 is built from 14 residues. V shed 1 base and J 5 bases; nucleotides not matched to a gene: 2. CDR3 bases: TGTGCCTGGAGTGGGCTAGCGGGAGGGGAGACCCAGTACTTC. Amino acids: CAWSGLAGGETQYF.

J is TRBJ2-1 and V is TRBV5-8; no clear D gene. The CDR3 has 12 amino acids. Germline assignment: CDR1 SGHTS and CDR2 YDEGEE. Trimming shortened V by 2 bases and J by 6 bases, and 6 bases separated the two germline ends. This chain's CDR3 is CASSFTRNEQFF. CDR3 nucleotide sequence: TGTGCCAGCAGCTTCACTCGCAATGAGCAGTTCTTC.